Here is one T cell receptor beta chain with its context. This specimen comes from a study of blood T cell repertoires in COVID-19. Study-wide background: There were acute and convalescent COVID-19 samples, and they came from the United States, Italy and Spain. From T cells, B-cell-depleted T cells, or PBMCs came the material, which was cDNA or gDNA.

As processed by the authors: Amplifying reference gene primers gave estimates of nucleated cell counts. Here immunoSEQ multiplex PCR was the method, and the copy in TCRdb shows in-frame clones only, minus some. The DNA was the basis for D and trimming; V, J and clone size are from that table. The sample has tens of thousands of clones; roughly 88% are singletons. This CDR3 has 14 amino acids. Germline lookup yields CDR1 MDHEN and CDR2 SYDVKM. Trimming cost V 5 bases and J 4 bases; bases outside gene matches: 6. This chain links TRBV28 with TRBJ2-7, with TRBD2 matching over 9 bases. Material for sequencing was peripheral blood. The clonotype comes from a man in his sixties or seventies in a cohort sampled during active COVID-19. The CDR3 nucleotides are TGTGCCAGCAGTCGGCTAGCGGGGTCTTACGAGCAGTACTTC. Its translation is CASSRLAGSYEQYF.